The rows below give T cell receptor beta chains drawn from one sample of a study of T cells in Graves' hyperthyroidism and ophthalmopathy. TCRdb analysed the multiplex PCR reads with MiXCR anew, one entry per CDR3 protein. The repertoire holds around 700,000 distinct CDR3 sequences, under 20% seen once, with over 15% in the top ten. Source material: blood. Source of these receptors: a woman aged 45-59 years with Graves' hyperthyroidism that later progressed to Graves' ophthalmopathy. Each CDR3 is given with its conserved first and last residue. D genes are given only for firm matches. Where a row states a size, it is once, few, many or the class of an expanded clone; other rows omit it.

j_call: TRBJ2-5; v_call: TRBV6-6; d_call: NA; clone_size: few; cdr3_aa: CASSYAVQWALLGTQYF; cdr3_nt: TGTGCCAGCAGTTACGCAGTACAGTGGGCGTTATTGGGGACCCAGTACTTC
j_call: TRBJ2-1; v_call: TRBV7-2; d_call: TRBD2; clone_size: NA; cdr3_aa: CASSSYGTSGDNEQFF; cdr3_nt: TGTGCCAGCAGCTCATACGGGACTAGCGGAGACAATGAGCAGTTCTTC
j_call: TRBJ2-6; v_call: TRBV2; d_call: TRBD1; clone_size: few; cdr3_aa: CAYKLQGVGANVLTF; cdr3_nt: TGTGCCTACAAACTACAGGGGGTCGGGGCCAACGTCCTGACTTTC
j_call: TRBJ2-1; v_call: TRBV5-8; d_call: NA; clone_size: many; cdr3_aa: CASSLVGYTDEQFF; cdr3_nt: TGTGCCAGCAGCTTGGTCGGGTACACGGATGAGCAGTTCTTC
j_call: TRBJ2-7; v_call: TRBV5-5; d_call: TRBD2; clone_size: many; cdr3_aa: CASSWGGDRSSYEQYF; cdr3_nt: TGTGCCAGCAGCTGGGGAGGGGACCGGAGCTCCTACGAGCAGTACTTC
j_call: TRBJ2-2; v_call: TRBV7-9; d_call: NA; clone_size: NA; cdr3_aa: CASSPGKKPELFF; cdr3_nt: TGTGCCAGCAGCCCGGGGAAAAAACCAGAGCTGTTTTTT
j_call: TRBJ2-7; v_call: TRBV29-1; d_call: NA; clone_size: NA; cdr3_aa: CSVQQGSYEQYF; cdr3_nt: TGCAGCGTGCAACAGGGAAGCTACGAGCAGTACTTC
j_call: TRBJ1-1; v_call: TRBV6-1; d_call: NA; clone_size: few; cdr3_aa: CASSYRTVGEAFF; cdr3_nt: TGTGCCAGCAGTTACCGGACGGTCGGTGAAGCTTTCTTT
j_call: TRBJ2-1; v_call: TRBV20-1; d_call: NA; clone_size: few; cdr3_aa: CSGALGLRFYNEQFF; cdr3_nt: TGCAGTGGGGCCTTGGGGCTACGCTTCTACAATGAGCAGTTCTTC
j_call: TRBJ1-2; v_call: TRBV2; d_call: NA; clone_size: NA; cdr3_aa: CASRMEGNYGYTF; cdr3_nt: TGTGCCAGCAGGATGGAGGGAAACTATGGCTACACCTTC
j_call: TRBJ2-1; v_call: TRBV3-1; d_call: TRBD2; clone_size: many; cdr3_aa: CASSQVAGGGAYNEQFF; cdr3_nt: TGTGCCAGCAGCCAAGTTGCCGGCGGGGGTGCTTACAATGAGCAGTTCTTC
j_call: TRBJ2-3; v_call: TRBV3-1; d_call: NA; clone_size: few; cdr3_aa: CATKSGGTDTQYF; cdr3_nt: TGTGCCACCAAGTCGGGGGGCACAGATACGCAGTATTTT
j_call: TRBJ1-4; v_call: TRBV20-1; d_call: NA; clone_size: many; cdr3_aa: CSASSIATNEKLFF; cdr3_nt: TGCAGTGCTAGTTCAATAGCAACTAATGAAAAACTGTTTTTT
j_call: TRBJ2-2; v_call: TRBV20-1; d_call: NA; clone_size: many; cdr3_aa: CSASTGLPGGELFF; cdr3_nt: TGCAGTGCTAGCACGGGACTCCCAGGCGGGGAGCTGTTTTTT
j_call: TRBJ2-7; v_call: TRBV9; d_call: TRBD1; clone_size: many; cdr3_aa: CASSVRDSHYEQYF; cdr3_nt: TGTGCCAGCAGCGTCCGGGACAGCCACTACGAGCAGTACTTC
j_call: TRBJ1-2; v_call: TRBV9; d_call: NA; clone_size: few; cdr3_aa: CASSGTTGRYGYTF; cdr3_nt: TGTGCCAGCAGCGGGACAACAGGGAGATATGGCTACACCTTC
j_call: TRBJ2-5; v_call: TRBV4-1; d_call: TRBD2; clone_size: few; cdr3_aa: CASSILAGGGETQYF; cdr3_nt: TGCGCCAGCAGCATACTAGCGGGGGGCGGGGAGACCCAGTACTTC
j_call: TRBJ1-1; v_call: TRBV4-2; d_call: NA; clone_size: NA; cdr3_aa: CASSTTALGTEAFF; cdr3_nt: TGTGCCAGCAGCACCACCGCTCTGGGCACTGAAGCTTTCTTT
j_call: TRBJ2-3; v_call: TRBV7-6; d_call: TRBD2; clone_size: many; cdr3_aa: CASSLLTSGGVPDTQYF; cdr3_nt: TGTGCCAGCAGCCTCCTGACTAGCGGGGGGGTCCCAGATACGCAGTATTTT
j_call: TRBJ2-7; v_call: TRBV27; d_call: TRBD1; clone_size: few; cdr3_aa: CASSRGTVYEQYF; cdr3_nt: TGTGCCAGCAGTCGTGGGACAGTCTACGAGCAGTACTTC
j_call: TRBJ1-1; v_call: TRBV6-5; d_call: NA; clone_size: NA; cdr3_aa: CASSSSGTEAFF; cdr3_nt: TGTGCCAGCAGTTCGTCAGGCACTGAAGCTTTCTTT
j_call: TRBJ1-6; v_call: TRBV10-3; d_call: TRBD1; clone_size: NA; cdr3_aa: CAISGTGGDNSPLHF; cdr3_nt: TGTGCCATCAGTGGGACAGGGGGCGATAATTCACCCCTCCACTTT
j_call: TRBJ1-5; v_call: TRBV2; d_call: NA; clone_size: many; cdr3_aa: CASSEPPPQPQHF; cdr3_nt: TGTGCCAGCAGTGAACCTCCCCCTCAGCCCCAGCATTTT
j_call: TRBJ2-5; v_call: TRBV5-1; d_call: TRBD2; clone_size: many; cdr3_aa: CASSLESGGHQETQYF; cdr3_nt: TGCGCCAGCAGCTTGGAGAGCGGGGGACACCAAGAGACCCAGTACTTC
j_call: TRBJ1-2; v_call: TRBV4-1; d_call: NA; clone_size: few; cdr3_aa: CASSASLNTYGYTF; cdr3_nt: TGCGCCAGCAGCGCCTCTCTTAACACGTATGGCTACACCTTC
j_call: TRBJ2-3; v_call: TRBV6-1; d_call: TRBD2; clone_size: many; cdr3_aa: CASSLAGGATDTQYF; cdr3_nt: TGTGCCAGCAGTCTAGCGGGGGGGGCCACAGATACGCAGTATTTT
j_call: TRBJ1-2; v_call: TRBV27; d_call: NA; clone_size: few; cdr3_aa: CASRAMEGNLGYTF; cdr3_nt: TGTGCCAGCCGGGCAATGGAGGGGAACTTGGGCTACACCTTC
j_call: TRBJ1-1; v_call: TRBV2; d_call: TRBD1; clone_size: many; cdr3_aa: CASQDRRGTEAFF; cdr3_nt: TGTGCCAGCCAGGACAGGAGGGGTACTGAAGCTTTCTTT
j_call: TRBJ2-7; v_call: TRBV29-1; d_call: NA; clone_size: NA; cdr3_aa: CSVEGGSPYEQYF; cdr3_nt: TGCAGCGTTGAGGGTGGCAGCCCCTACGAGCAGTACTTC